This T cell receptor beta chain was captured in a study of shared clonotypes between healthy human individuals. Only CD45RO-negative cells positively selected for CCR7 counted as naive CD8 cells, so terminally differentiated effector memory CD45RA+ cells were excluded. Findings and limits, study-wide: The study drew on few donors, limiting represented genetic and exposure-history diversity.

With respect to this clone: Its specificity is not known.

The V and J ends lost 4 bases and 0 bases respectively, with 10 bases between them. Germline V CDR1 and CDR2: MDHEN, SYDVKM. This CDR3 comprises 15 residues. The data were produced by immunoSEQ multiplex PCR, yet TCRdb's version contains in-frame clones alone and is incomplete. Among about 2.1 million clones listed, around 95% were seen once. The TCR was taken from a man aged 18 to 30 in good health. Some clones in this sample may be carry-over from other donors' samples. The chain combines TRBV28 with TRBJ2-1, with D hard to call. The sample was naive CD8+ T cells from PBMCs. CDR3 coding DNA: TGTGCCAGCAGTTCACTGGTTAGCTCCTACAATGAGCAGTTCTTC. Its translation: CASSSLVSSYNEQFF.